Presented here are 16 T cell receptor beta chains from one specimen sequenced in a study of blood T cell repertoires in COVID-19. Generated by immunoSEQ multiplex PCR, the TCRdb table keeps only in-frame clones and is missing some. The sample records fewer than 200,000 clones, over 70% being singletons. The sequenced sample was PBMCs or T cells enriched from blood (not recorded which). These receptors were collected from a woman in her forties or fifties in a cohort exposed to, infected with or recovered from COVID-19 (not recorded which).

This chain links TRBV29-1 with TRBJ2-3; tentatively, D is TRBD1 (6 bases). Trimming cost V 5 bases and J 2 bases, with 8 bases left between them. The CDR3 loop spans 12 amino acids. Germline-derived CDR1 and CDR2 are SQVTM and ANQGSEA. The CDR3 bases are TGCAGCGTTACAGGGCCCACAGATACGCAGTATTTT. It codes for CSVTGPTDTQYF.

The rearrangement links TRBV18 to TRBJ2-3, with a weak D call TRBD2 (7 bases). CDR1 is KGHSH, CDR2 LQKENI, per germline. V was pared by 6 bases and J by 5 bases, with 18 bases between. The CDR3 covers 15 residues. The CDR3 loop reads CASSLLGGGEDTQYF. The DNA of the CDR3 is TGTGCCAGCTCCCTACTTGGGGGGGGCGAAGATACGCAGTATTTT.

The gene calls are TRBV28 and TRBJ2-7, with TRBD1 identical over 7 bases. The germline V gene encodes CDR1 MDHEN and CDR2 SYDVKM. This CDR3 spans 13 amino acids. The junction had 6 bases not matched to a gene; V was cut back by 5 bases and J by 5 bases. CDR3 sequence: CASSPDRYHEQYF. CDR3 DNA: TGTGCCAGCAGTCCGGACAGGTACCACGAGCAGTACTTC.

This rearrangement joins TRBV28 to TRBJ1-4; D gene ambiguous. The germline V and J ends were trimmed by 2 bases and 8 bases, with 12 bases remaining between them. The CDR3 is 14 residues long. Germline V gene lookup returns CDR1 MDHEN and CDR2 SYDVKM. CDR3 sequence (DNA): TGTGCCAGCAGTTTAGAGGATATGAGGGAAAAACTGTTTTTT. Protein: CASSLEDMREKLFF. Looking up the rest from reference TRBV28 and TRBJ1-4 gives the full variable domain: DVKVTQSSRYLVKRTGEKVFLECVQDMDHENMFWYRQDPGLGLRLIYFSYDVKMKEKGDIPEGYSVSREKKERFSLILESASTNQTSMYLCASSLEDMREKLFFGSGTQLSVL.

The chain has TRBV12-5 and TRBJ2-7; 12 positions match TRBD2. Germline CDR1 reads LGHNT; CDR2 reads FRNRAP. The CDR3 runs to 17 residues. V dropped 6 bases and J dropped 2; count of bases not matched to a gene: 11. The CDR3 protein is CASGPRNSSGRAYEQYF. In nucleotides, the CDR3 is TGTGCTAGTGGACCCCGAAACTCTAGCGGGAGGGCCTACGAGCAGTACTTC.

This clone occurred once. V and J are TRBV30 and TRBJ1-1; a weak D match, TRBD1 (6 bases). The CDR3 is 14 residues long. The germline V gene has CDR1 GTSNPN and CDR2 SVGIG (reference sequence). Trimming stripped 1 base from V and 0 bases from J, with 9 bases between. CDR3 sequence (DNA): TGTGCCTGGAGTGCGGACAGCTTGAACACTGAAGCTTTCTTT. Its protein is CAWSADSLNTEAFF.

This clone was detected ten times or more. The chain is built from TRBV18 and TRBJ1-1; D uncertain. The germline CDR1 and CDR2 sequences are KGHSH and LQKENI. The CDR3 contains 13 residues. The germline V and J ends were trimmed by 8 bases and 1 base, with 11 bases remaining between them. The CDR3 DNA is TGTGCCAGCCGAGTGGAGGCGAACACTGAAGCTTTCTTT. Translating it yields CASRVEANTEAFF.

The chain carries TRBV3-1 (or the pseudogene TRBV3-2) and TRBJ2-3, with 10 bases matching TRBD2. This CDR3 comprises 16 residues. Looked up from germline, CDR1 is LGHDT and CDR2 is YNNKEL (reference sequence). V shed 4 bases and J 1 base; nucleotides not matched to a gene: 5. CDR3 DNA sequence: TGTGCCAGCAGCCCGAACGGACTAGCGGGCACAGATACGCAGTATTTT. Protein: CASSPNGLAGTDTQYF.

This clone was picked up many times. The chain is built from TRBV7-2 and TRBJ2-5; 7 bases are a match to TRBD2. The CDR3 runs 14 residues. V lost 4 bases and J lost 2; bases outside the gene matches: 4. Germline V CDR1 and CDR2: SGHTA, FQGNSA. CDR3 bases: TGTGCCAGCAGCTGGAGCGGGGATCAAGAGACCCAGTACTTC. Protein product: CASSWSGDQETQYF.

The V call is TRBV9, the J call TRBJ2-3, with D uncertain. Per germline, CDR1 SGDLS and CDR2 YYNGEE. Trimming took off 2 bases at V and 2 bases at J, with 12 bases between the two ends. The CDR3 sequence is 15 residues long. CDR3 nucleotides: TGTGCCAGCAGCGTTGCAATATACTTCACAGATACGCAGTATTTT. Translating it yields CASSVAIYFTDTQYF.

The genes are TRBV25-1 and TRBJ2-7; D gene unclear. In germline, CDR1 is MGHDK, CDR2 SYGVNS. Trimming stripped 6 bases from V and 6 bases from J, with 15 bases between. This CDR3 spans 13 amino acids. The CDR3 sequence: CASSYGSRSEQYF. Written as DNA, the CDR3 is TGTGCCAGCAGCTATGGTTCCCGGAGCGAGCAGTACTTC.

The chain couples TRBV14 to TRBJ1-1; no clear D. The CDR3 loop spans 13 amino acids. Germline CDR1 reads SGHDN; CDR2 reads FVKESK. The V end lost 0 bases, the J end lost 5 bases, and 7 bases lay between the germline ends. CDR3 nucleotides: TGTGCCAGCAGCCAAGATTTGAGGACTGAAGCTTTCTTT. Encoded protein: CASSQDLRTEAFF.

The V gene is TRBV27, the J gene TRBJ1-1, with TRBD1 matching 10 bases. Germline V lookup: CDR1 MNHEY, CDR2 SMNVEV (reference sequence). The junction had 11 bases not matched to a gene; V was cut back by 5 bases and J by 5 bases. This CDR3 region has 16 residues. The CDR3 DNA reads TGTGCCAGCAGTCCGACCCAGACAGGGGGCAGGACTGAAGCTTTCTTT. Residues: CASSPTQTGGRTEAFF.

As for this clone: Other DNA variants within this sample encode the same CDR3. J is TRBJ2-1 and V is TRBV5-1, with TRBD1 identical over 9 bases. CDR3 length equals 14 residues. Germline V gene lookup returns CDR1 SGHRS and CDR2 YFSETQ. Trimming cost V 3 bases and J 5 bases; bases outside gene matches: 3. CDR3 DNA: TGCGCCAGCAGCTCCGGGACAGGGAACAATGAGCAGTTCTTC. The encoded protein is CASSSGTGNNEQFF.

The V and J genes are TRBV19 and TRBJ1-3; TRBD1 matches 7 bases. Germline V gene lookup returns CDR1 LNHDA and CDR2 SQIVND (reference sequence). CDR3 length equals 11 residues. The V gene end was trimmed by 7 bases and the J gene end by 12 bases; junction bases not matched to a gene: 6. CDR3 residues: CASIRQGVIYF. Here the CDR3 DNA reads TGTGCCAGTATCCGGCAGGGGGTCATATATTTT.

The chain employs TRBV28 and TRBJ1-2; TRBD1 agrees at 11 bases. Germline trimming cut 6 bases from V and 4 bases from J; bases unmatched to any gene: 7. Per the germline V gene, CDR1 is MDHEN and CDR2 is SYDVKM. The CDR3 spans 15 residues. The CDR3 coding sequence is TGTGCCAGCAGGACCCGGGACAGGGGGGTCTATGGCTACACCTTC. Translated, it gives CASRTRDRGVYGYTF.